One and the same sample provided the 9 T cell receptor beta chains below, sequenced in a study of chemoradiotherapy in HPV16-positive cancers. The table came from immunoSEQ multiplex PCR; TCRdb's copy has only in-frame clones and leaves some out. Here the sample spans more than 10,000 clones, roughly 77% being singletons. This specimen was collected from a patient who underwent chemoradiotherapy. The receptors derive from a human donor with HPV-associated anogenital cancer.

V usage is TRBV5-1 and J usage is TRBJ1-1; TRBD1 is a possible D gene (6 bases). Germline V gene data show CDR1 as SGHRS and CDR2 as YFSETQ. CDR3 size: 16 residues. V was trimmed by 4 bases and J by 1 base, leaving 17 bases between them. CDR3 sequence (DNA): TGCGCCAGCAGCCCGGCGGGGGGCGGGTGGAACACTGAAGCTTTCTTT. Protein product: CASSPAGGGWNTEAFF.

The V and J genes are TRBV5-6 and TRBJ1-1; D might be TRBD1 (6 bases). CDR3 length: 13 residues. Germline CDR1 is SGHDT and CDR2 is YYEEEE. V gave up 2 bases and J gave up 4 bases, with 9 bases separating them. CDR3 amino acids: CASSFRGTTEAFF. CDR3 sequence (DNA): TGTGCCAGCAGCTTTAGGGGGACCACTGAAGCTTTCTTT. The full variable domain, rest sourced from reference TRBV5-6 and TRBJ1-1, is DAGVTQSPTHLIKTRGQQVTLRCSPKSGHDTVSWYQQALGQGPQFIFQYYEEEERQRGNFPDRFSGHQFPNYSSELNVNALLLGDSALYLCASSFRGTTEAFFGQGTRLTVV.

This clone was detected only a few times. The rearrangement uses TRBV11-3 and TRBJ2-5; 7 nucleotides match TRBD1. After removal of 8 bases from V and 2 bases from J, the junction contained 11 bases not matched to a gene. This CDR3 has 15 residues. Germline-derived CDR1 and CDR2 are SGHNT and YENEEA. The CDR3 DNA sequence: TGTGCCAGCGGCAGAGGCGAGGGGGCGCAAGAGACCCAGTACTTC. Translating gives CASGRGEGAQETQYF.

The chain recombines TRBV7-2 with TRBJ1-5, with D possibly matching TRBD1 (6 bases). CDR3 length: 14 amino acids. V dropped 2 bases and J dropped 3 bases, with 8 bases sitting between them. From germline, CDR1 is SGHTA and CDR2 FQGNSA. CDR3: CASSLRQDNQPQHF. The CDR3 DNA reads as TGTGCCAGCAGCTTACGACAGGACAATCAGCCCCAGCATTTT.

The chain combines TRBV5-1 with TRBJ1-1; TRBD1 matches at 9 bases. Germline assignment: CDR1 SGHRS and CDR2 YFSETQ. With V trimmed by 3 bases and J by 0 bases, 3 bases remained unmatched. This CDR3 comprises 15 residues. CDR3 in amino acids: CASSWTGAVNTEAFF. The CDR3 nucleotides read TGCGCCAGCAGCTGGACAGGGGCGGTGAACACTGAAGCTTTCTTT.

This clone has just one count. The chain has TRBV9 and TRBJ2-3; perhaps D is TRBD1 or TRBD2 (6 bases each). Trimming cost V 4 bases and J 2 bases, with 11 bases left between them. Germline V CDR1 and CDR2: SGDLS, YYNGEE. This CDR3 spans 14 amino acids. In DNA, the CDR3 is TGTGCCAGCAGCCCGGGGGACATCACAGATACGCAGTATTTT. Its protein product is CASSPGDITDTQYF.

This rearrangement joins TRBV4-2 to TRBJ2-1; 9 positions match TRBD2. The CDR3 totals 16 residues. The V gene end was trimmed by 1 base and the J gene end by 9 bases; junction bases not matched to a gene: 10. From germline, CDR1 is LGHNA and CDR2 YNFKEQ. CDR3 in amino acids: CASSQAGSGGLIEQFF. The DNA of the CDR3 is TGTGCCAGCAGCCAAGCTGGTAGCGGGGGTTTAATTGAGCAGTTCTTC.

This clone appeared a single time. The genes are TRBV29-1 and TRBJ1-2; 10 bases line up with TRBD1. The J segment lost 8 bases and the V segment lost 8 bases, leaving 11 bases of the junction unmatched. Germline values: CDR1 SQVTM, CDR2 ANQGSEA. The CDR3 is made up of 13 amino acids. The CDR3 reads CSLRQGAFNGYTF. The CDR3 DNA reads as TGCAGCTTACGACAGGGGGCATTTAACGGCTACACCTTC.

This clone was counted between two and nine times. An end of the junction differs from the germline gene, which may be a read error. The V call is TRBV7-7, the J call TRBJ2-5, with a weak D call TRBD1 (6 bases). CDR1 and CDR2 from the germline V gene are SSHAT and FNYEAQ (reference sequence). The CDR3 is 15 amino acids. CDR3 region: CASSLGGRLQETQYF. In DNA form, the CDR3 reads TGTGCTAGCAGCTTAGGGGGACGGCTCCAAGAGACCCAGTACTTC. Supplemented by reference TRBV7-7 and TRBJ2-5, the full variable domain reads GAGVSQSPRYKVTKRGQDVTLRCDPISSHATLYWYQQALGQGPEFLTYFNYEAQPDKSGLPSDRFSAERPEGSISTLTIQRTEQRDSAMYRCASSLGGRLQETQYFGPGTRLLVL.